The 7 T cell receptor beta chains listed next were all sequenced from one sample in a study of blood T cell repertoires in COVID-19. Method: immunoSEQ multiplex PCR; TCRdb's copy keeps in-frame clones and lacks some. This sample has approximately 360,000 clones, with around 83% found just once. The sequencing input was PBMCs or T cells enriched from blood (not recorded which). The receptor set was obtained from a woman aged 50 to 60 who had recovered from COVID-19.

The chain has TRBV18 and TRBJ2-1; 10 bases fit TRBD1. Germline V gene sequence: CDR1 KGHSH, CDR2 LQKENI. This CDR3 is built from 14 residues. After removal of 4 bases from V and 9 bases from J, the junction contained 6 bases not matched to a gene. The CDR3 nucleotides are TGTGCCAGCTCACGGACAGGGGGAGGCGCTGAGCAGTTCTTC. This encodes CASSRTGGGAEQFF.

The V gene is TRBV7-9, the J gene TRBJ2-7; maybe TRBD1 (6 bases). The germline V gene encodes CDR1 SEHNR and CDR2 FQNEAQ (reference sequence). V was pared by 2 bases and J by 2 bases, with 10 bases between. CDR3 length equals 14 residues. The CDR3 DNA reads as TGTGCCAGCAGCTTACCAGGGGACCCCTACGAGCAGTACTTC. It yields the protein CASSLPGDPYEQYF. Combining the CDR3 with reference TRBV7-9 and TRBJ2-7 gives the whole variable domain DTGVSQNPRHKITKRGQNVTFRCDPISEHNRLYWYRQTLGQGPEFLTYFQNEAQLEKSRLLSDRFSAERPKGSFSTLEIQRTEQGDSAMYLCASSLPGDPYEQYFGPGTRLTVT.

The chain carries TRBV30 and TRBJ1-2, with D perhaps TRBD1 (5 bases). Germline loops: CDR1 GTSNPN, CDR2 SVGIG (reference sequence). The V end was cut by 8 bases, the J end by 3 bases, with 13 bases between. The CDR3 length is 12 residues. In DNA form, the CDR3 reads TGTGCCGGCCGGACACTCGACTATGGCTACACCTTC. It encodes CAGRTLDYGYTF.

The CDR3 sequence: CASSFEFRGYEQYF. CDR3 sequence (DNA): TGCGCCAGCAGCTTCGAATTCAGGGGCTACGAGCAGTACTTC. The V gene is TRBV5-1, the J gene TRBJ2-7, with D possibly matching TRBD1 (6 bases). CDR1 SGHRS and CDR2 YFSETQ come from the germline V gene. The CDR3 is made up of 14 amino acids. V was shortened by 2 bases and J by 3 bases, with 12 bases between the two germline ends.

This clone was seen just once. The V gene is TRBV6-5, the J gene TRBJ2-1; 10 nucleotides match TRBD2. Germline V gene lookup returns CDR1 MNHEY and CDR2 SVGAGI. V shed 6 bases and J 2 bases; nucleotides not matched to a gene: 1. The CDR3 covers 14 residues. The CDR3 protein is CASRLAGPYNEQFF. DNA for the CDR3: TGTGCCAGCAGACTAGCGGGGCCCTACAATGAGCAGTTCTTC.

As DNA, the CDR3 is TGTGCCAGCAGCCGTGCCTCGGGAGGTGAGAACTATGGCTACACCTTC. Translation: CASSRASGGENYGYTF. The V gene is TRBV5-8, the J gene TRBJ1-2; D not resolved. The germline V and J ends were trimmed by 4 bases and 2 bases, with 18 bases remaining between them. CDR3 size: 16 residues. The germline V gene encodes CDR1 SGHTS and CDR2 YDEGEE.

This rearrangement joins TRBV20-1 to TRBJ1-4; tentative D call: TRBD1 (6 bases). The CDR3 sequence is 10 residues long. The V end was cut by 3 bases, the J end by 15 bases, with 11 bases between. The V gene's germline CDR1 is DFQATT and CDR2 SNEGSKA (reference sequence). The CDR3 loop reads CSARRGSMFF. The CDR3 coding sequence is TGCAGTGCTAGGAGGGGGAGTATGTTTTTT.